This TCR beta chain was identified during a study of blood T cell repertoires in COVID-19. Study at large: Specimens from acute and convalescent COVID-19 originated in the United States, Italy and Spain.

Recruits, aged roughly 18 to 90 years, lived in 24 US areas. As originally analysed: Amplification with reference gene primers provided the estimates of nucleated cell counts. This table comes from immunoSEQ multiplex PCR, and its TCRdb copy is limited to in-frame clones, with some not included. V and J calls and clone size come straight from that table; D and trimming were deduced from the DNA. The sample has 220,000 or so clones, 85% to 90% seen once. This clone was seen once. The clonotype was recovered from a woman between 18 and 30 years old in a cohort exposed to, infected with or recovered from COVID-19 (not recorded which). Sequenced sample: PBMCs or T cells enriched from blood (not recorded which).

The CDR3 loop is CASSPAGAGELFF. The DNA of the CDR3 is TGTGCCAGCTCACCGGCGGGAGCCGGGGAGCTGTTTTTT. The chain has TRBV18 and TRBJ2-2; TRBD2 matches 7 bases. Germline assignment: CDR1 KGHSH and CDR2 LQKENI. V lost 3 bases and J lost 6; bases outside the gene matches: 1. This CDR3 has 13 residues.